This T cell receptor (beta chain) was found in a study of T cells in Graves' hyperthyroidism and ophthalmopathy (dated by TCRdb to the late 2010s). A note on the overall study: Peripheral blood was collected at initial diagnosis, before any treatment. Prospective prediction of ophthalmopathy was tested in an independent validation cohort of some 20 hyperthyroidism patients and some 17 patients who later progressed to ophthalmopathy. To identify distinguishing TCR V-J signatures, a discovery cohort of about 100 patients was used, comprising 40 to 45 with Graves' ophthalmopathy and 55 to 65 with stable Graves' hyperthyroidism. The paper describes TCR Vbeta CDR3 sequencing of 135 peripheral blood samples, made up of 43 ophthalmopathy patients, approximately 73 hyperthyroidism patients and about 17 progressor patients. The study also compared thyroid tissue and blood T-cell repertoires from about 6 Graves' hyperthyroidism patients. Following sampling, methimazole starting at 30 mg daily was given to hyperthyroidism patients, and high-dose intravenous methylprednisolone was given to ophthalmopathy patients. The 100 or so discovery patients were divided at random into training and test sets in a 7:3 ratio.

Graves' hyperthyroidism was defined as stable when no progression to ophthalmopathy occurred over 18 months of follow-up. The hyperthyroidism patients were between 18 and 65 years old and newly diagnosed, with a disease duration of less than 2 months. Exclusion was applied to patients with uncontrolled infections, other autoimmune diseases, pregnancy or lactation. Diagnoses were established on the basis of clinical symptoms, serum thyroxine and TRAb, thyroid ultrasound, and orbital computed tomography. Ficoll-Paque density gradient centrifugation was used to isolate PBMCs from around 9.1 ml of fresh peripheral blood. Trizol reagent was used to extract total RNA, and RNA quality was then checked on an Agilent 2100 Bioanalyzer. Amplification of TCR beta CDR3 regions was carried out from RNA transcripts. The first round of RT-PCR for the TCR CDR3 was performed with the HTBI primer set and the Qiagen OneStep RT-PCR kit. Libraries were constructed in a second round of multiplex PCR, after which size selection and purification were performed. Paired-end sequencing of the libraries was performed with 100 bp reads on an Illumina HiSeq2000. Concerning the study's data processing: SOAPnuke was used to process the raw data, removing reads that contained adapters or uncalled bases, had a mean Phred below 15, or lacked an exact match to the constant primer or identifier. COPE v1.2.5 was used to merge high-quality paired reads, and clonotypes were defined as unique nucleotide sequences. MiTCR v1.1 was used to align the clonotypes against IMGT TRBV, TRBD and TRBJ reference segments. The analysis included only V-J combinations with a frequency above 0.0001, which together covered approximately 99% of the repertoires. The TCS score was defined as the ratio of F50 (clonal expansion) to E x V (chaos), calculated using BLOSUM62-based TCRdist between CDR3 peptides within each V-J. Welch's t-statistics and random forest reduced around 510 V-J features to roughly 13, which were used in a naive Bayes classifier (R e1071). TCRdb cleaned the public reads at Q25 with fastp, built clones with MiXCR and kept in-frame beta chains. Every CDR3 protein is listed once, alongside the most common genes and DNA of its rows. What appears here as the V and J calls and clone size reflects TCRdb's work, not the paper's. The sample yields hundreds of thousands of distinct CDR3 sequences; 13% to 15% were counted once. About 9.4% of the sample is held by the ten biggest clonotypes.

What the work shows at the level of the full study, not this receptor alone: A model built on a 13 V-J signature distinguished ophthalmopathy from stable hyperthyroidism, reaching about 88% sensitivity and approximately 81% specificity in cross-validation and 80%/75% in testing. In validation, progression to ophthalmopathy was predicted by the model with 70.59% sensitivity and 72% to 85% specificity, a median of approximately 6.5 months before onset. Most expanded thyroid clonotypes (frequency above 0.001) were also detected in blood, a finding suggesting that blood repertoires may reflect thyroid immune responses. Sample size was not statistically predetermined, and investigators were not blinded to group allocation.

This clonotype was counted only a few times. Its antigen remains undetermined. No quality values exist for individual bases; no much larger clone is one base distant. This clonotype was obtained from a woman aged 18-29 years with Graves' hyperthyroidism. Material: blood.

The CDR3 has the sequence CASSPPRKLLNTGELFF. The nucleotide sequence is given as TGTGCCAGCTCACCACCACGGAAACTACTGAACACCGGGGAGCTGTTTTTT. This sequence uses TRBV18 and TRBJ2-2; the D gene assignment is ambiguous. V drops 0 bases and J drops 1 base, leaving 12 bases in between. The CDR3 covers 17 residues, taking in both the cysteine and the phenylalanine. The kept DNA is CDR3 alone, 51 bases in frame from the first base. Via the germline V gene, CDR1 is KGHSH and CDR2 LQKENI.